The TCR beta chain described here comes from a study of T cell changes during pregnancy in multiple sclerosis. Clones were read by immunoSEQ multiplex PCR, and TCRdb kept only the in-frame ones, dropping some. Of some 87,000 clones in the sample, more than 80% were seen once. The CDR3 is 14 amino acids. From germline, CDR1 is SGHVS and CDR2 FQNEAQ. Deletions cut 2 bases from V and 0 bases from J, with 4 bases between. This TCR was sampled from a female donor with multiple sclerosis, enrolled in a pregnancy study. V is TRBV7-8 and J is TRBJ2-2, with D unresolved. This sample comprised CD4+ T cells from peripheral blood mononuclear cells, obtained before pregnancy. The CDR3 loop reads CASSLLANTGELFF. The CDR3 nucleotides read TGTGCCAGCAGCTTACTTGCGAACACCGGGGAGCTGTTTTTT.